These 21 T cell receptor beta chains share one sample of origin, sequenced in a study of T cell responses to AZD1222 COVID-19 vaccine. Generated by immunoSEQ multiplex PCR, the TCRdb table keeps only in-frame clones and is missing some. The table has approximately 100,000 clones, 80% to 90% seen once. The sequences come from peripheral blood, collected 28 days after the second AZD1222 dose. The receptor source for this set is an adult who received the AZD1222 COVID-19 vaccine.

The rearrangement uses TRBV4-1 and TRBJ1-4; 8 bases match TRBD1. V was pared by 3 bases and J by 0 bases, with 6 bases of the junction left unmatched. CDR3 size: 17 residues. Per germline, CDR1 MGHRA and CDR2 YSYEKL. CDR3: CASSQKTGVATNEKLFF. CDR3 nucleotide sequence: TGCGCCAGCAGCCAGAAGACAGGGGTTGCAACTAATGAAAAACTGTTTTTT.

The chain is built from TRBV13 and TRBJ2-3; 9 nucleotides align to TRBD2. The CDR3 extends over 16 amino acids. Per the germline V gene, CDR1 is PRHDT and CDR2 is FYEKMQ (reference sequence). V trimming: 5 bases; J trimming: 5 bases; junction bases outside the gene matches: 11. CDR3 region: CASSQWSSGGRDTQYF. The CDR3 region has the DNA TGTGCCAGCAGCCAGTGGTCGAGCGGGGGGCGAGATACGCAGTATTTT.

V and J are TRBV7-2 and TRBJ1-5; D is unresolved. Germline V CDR1 and CDR2: SGHTA, FQGNSA. V lost 2 bases to trimming and J lost 3 bases, with 23 bases between them. The CDR3 length is 19 residues. CDR3 protein: CASSLRGIGLGSDNQPQHF. CDR3 nucleotides: TGTGCCAGCAGCTTACGGGGTATAGGGCTGGGTTCTGACAATCAGCCCCAGCATTTT.

The rearrangement links TRBV5-1 to TRBJ2-4, with TRBD2 identical over 7 bases. The ends lost 5 bases at V and 1 base at J; junction bases unmatched: 6. This CDR3 has 15 residues. Germline V gene sequence: CDR1 SGHRS, CDR2 YFSETQ. Written as DNA, the CDR3 is TGCGCCAGCAGGGAGGGAGGGACGGCCAAAAACATTCAGTACTTC. Its protein is CASREGGTAKNIQYF.

The chain joins TRBV7-9 to TRBJ1-2; no definite D call. Germline loops: CDR1 SEHNR, CDR2 FQNEAQ (reference sequence). V was shortened by 3 bases and J by 6 bases, with 8 bases between the two germline ends. This CDR3 is 12 amino acids long. CDR3 nucleotide sequence: TGTGCCAGCAGCTTCGGAGTAGATGGCTACACCTTC. Translated, it gives CASSFGVDGYTF.

This clone has just a few counts. The genes are TRBV6-1 and TRBJ1-5; TRBD1 matches 7 bases. Germline trimming cut 4 bases from V and 3 bases from J; bases unmatched to any gene: 18. The germline gives CDR1 MNHNS, CDR2 SASEGT. The CDR3 has 19 residues. CDR3 bases: TGTGCCAGCAGTGGTTTAGATGGGGTAGGGACAGCGTACAATCAGCCCCAGCATTTT. It specifies CASSGLDGVGTAYNQPQHF.

The rearrangement links TRBV7-3 to TRBJ2-2; 9 nucleotides agree with TRBD2. The CDR3 spans 17 residues. V was pared by 0 bases and J by 5 bases, with 7 bases of the junction left unmatched. The V gene's germline CDR1 is SGHTA and CDR2 FQGTGA. CDR3 residues: CASSLTAGLAGTGELFF. For the CDR3, the DNA is TGTGCCAGCAGCTTAACGGCGGGGCTAGCGGGGACCGGGGAGCTGTTTTTT.

V usage is TRBV25-1 and J usage is TRBJ1-1, with D possibly matching TRBD1 (6 bases). Per germline, CDR1 MGHDK and CDR2 SYGVNS. The CDR3 totals 15 residues. The CDR3 nucleotides are TGTGGATCAACAGGGTCCCTTTTGTCTGACACTGAAGCTTTCTTT. This codes for CGSTGSLLSDTEAFF.

The chain recombines TRBV7-3 with TRBJ1-1; D call uncertain. The CDR3 runs 13 residues. V was pared by 2 bases and J by 3 bases, with 7 bases between. CDR1 is SGHTA, CDR2 FQGTGA, per germline. CDR3 DNA sequence: TGTGCCAGCAGCTTAGACACGGACACTGAAGCTTTCTTT. It is translated as CASSLDTDTEAFF.

V and J are TRBV9 and TRBJ2-1, with D possibly being TRBD2 (6 bases). Germline lookup yields CDR1 SGDLS and CDR2 YYNGEE. The CDR3 consists of 12 residues. V lost 1 base to trimming and J lost 10 bases, with 9 bases between them. The CDR3 DNA reads TGTGCCAGCAGCGTAACCGGGAGCGAGCAGTTCTTC. Residues: CASSVTGSEQFF.

This clone has just a few counts. The chain combines TRBV12-5 with TRBJ1-5; D might be TRBD1 (5 bases). CDR3 length equals 12 residues. Trimming removed 2 bases from V and 10 bases from J, with 9 bases in between. Germline CDR1 is LGHNT and CDR2 is FRNRAP. DNA of the CDR3: TGTGCTAGTGGTTTGCCAGGGTTTCCCCAGCATTTT. Amino acids: CASGLPGFPQHF. The whole variable domain, remainder taken from reference TRBV12-5 and TRBJ1-5, is DARVTQTPRHKVTEMGQEVTMRCQPILGHNTVFWYRQTMMQGLELLAYFRNRAPLDDSGMPKDRFSAEMPDATLATLKIQPSEPRDSAVYFCASGLPGFPQHFGDGTRLSIL.

The rearrangement links TRBV5-1 to TRBJ2-2, with 11 bases fitting TRBD2. Per germline, CDR1 SGHRS and CDR2 YFSETQ. The ends lost 4 bases at V and 6 bases at J; junction bases unmatched: 2. The CDR3 contains 14 residues. The CDR3 nucleotides read TGCGCCAGCAGCCAGACTAGCGGGGCCGGGGAGCTGTTTTTT. It is translated as CASSQTSGAGELFF.

The chain combines TRBV4-2 with TRBJ2-7; D is unresolved. V lost 0 bases and J lost 0, with 9 bases in between. CDR3 length: 15 residues. CDR1 LGHNA and CDR2 YNFKEQ come from the germline V gene. The CDR3 sequence is CASSQDYADSYEQYF. In DNA, the CDR3 is TGTGCCAGCAGCCAAGATTACGCCGACTCCTACGAGCAGTACTTC.

This chain connects TRBV11-2 to TRBJ2-5, with D hard to call. Germline V gene data show CDR1 as SGHAT and CDR2 as FQNNGV. The CDR3 length is 11 residues. The V end lost 4 bases, the J end lost 1 base, and 1 base lay between the germline ends. CDR3 coding DNA: TGTGCCAGCAGCTCCCAAGAGACCCAGTACTTC. Translating gives CASSSQETQYF.

The chain uses TRBV7-9 and TRBJ2-5; 11 nucleotides agree with TRBD2. The CDR3 has 16 residues. From germline, CDR1 is SEHNR and CDR2 FQNEAQ (reference sequence). V lost 4 bases and J lost 8; bases outside the gene matches: 12. CDR3 coding DNA: TGTGCCAGCAGCTCCTTTAGCGGGGGGGCCTTGGGAACCCAGTACTTC. This encodes CASSSFSGGALGTQYF. Full variable domain (missing parts from reference TRBV7-9 and TRBJ2-5): DTGVSQNPRHKITKRGQNVTFRCDPISEHNRLYWYRQTLGQGPEFLTYFQNEAQLEKSRLLSDRFSAERPKGSFSTLEIQRTEQGDSAMYLCASSSFSGGALGTQYFGPGTRLLVL.

V usage is TRBV4-3 and J usage is TRBJ2-7, with 9 bases aligning to TRBD1. V lost 5 bases and J lost 5; bases outside the gene matches: 7. This CDR3 has 14 amino acids. Germline V gene sequence: CDR1 LGHNA, CDR2 YSLEER. DNA for the CDR3: TGCGCCAGCAGCGGACGGGACAGGGTAAACGAGCAGTACTTC. It specifies CASSGRDRVNEQYF.

The CDR3 coding sequence is TGTGCCACCAGTAACAGGGGGTACACTGAAGCTTTCTTT. It specifies CATSNRGYTEAFF. V gene TRBV24-1 combines with J gene TRBJ1-1, with 8 nucleotides matching TRBD1. This CDR3 is built from 13 residues. Per germline, CDR1 KGHDR and CDR2 SFDVKD. J was trimmed by 3 bases and V by 6 bases; bases with no gene match: 2.

The CDR3 nucleotides are TGTGCCAGCAGTTTAACCGGCGAGCAGTACTTC. Its protein product is CASSLTGEQYF. This chain uses TRBV12-3 or TRBV12-4 with TRBJ2-7; D ambiguous. V lost 2 bases to trimming and J lost 6 bases, with 5 bases between them. This CDR3 is 11 amino acids long.

J is TRBJ1-3 and V is TRBV29-1, with D possibly being TRBD1 (5 bases). The CDR3 sequence is 14 residues long. Germline V gene sequence: CDR1 SQVTM, CDR2 ANQGSEA. The V gene lost 1 base and the J gene lost 2 bases, with 9 bases spanning the gap. Written as DNA, the CDR3 is TGCAGCGTTGAAGTAGCAGGGACTGGAAACACCATATATTTT. This codes for CSVEVAGTGNTIYF.

The V and J genes are TRBV9 and TRBJ1-6, with TRBD1 as a possible D gene (5 bases). This CDR3 is built from 13 residues. The germline V and J ends were trimmed by 3 bases and 7 bases, with 8 bases remaining between them. The germline CDR1 and CDR2 sequences are SGDLS and YYNGEE. This chain's CDR3 is CASSEGTNSPLHF. CDR3 nucleotide sequence: TGTGCCAGCAGCGAAGGGACGAATTCACCCCTCCACTTT.

The chain has TRBV29-1 and TRBJ2-7; possible D gene TRBD1, 6 bases. Germline V gene data show CDR1 as SQVTM and CDR2 as ANQGSEA. The CDR3 is made up of 12 amino acids. The ends were cut back, 6 bases at V and 1 base at J, with 10 bases in the middle. CDR3: CSVGTHSYEQYF. CDR3 in DNA: TGCAGCGTAGGGACACATTCCTACGAGCAGTACTTC.